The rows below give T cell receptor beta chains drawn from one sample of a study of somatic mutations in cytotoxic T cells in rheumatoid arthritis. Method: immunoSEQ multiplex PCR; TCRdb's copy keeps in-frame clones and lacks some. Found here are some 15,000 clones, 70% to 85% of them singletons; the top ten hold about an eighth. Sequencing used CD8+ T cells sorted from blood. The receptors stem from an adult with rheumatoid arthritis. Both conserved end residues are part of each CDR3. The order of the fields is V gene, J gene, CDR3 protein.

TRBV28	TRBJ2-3	CASSLNSADPDSVTQYF
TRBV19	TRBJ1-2	CASSLLRDRGPYGYTF
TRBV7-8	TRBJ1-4	CASSPRAPNRATNEKLFF
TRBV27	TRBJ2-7	CASGETEASYEQYF
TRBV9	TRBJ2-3	CASSGSYTDTQYF
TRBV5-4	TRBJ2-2	CASSTYREGLTGELFF
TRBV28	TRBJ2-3	CASRTLAGGQGTDTQYF
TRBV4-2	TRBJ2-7	CASSQVGVGYEQYF
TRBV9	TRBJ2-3	CASSPEVQERDTQYF
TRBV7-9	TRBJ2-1	CASSLRQGAYNEQFF
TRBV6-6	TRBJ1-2	CASTHQGLNYGYTF
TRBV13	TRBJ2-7	CASSFKGLAGGAYEQYF
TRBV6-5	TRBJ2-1	CASSRESSYNEQFF
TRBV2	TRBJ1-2	CASSAGQSISNYGYTF
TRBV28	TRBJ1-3	CASKTPTGSGNTIYF
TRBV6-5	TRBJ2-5	CASSVLDRATETQYF
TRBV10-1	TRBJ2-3	CASAPSGQGGTDTQYF
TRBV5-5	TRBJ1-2	CASSLEGVGYGYTF
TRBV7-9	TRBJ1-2	CASSFPDRNYGYTF